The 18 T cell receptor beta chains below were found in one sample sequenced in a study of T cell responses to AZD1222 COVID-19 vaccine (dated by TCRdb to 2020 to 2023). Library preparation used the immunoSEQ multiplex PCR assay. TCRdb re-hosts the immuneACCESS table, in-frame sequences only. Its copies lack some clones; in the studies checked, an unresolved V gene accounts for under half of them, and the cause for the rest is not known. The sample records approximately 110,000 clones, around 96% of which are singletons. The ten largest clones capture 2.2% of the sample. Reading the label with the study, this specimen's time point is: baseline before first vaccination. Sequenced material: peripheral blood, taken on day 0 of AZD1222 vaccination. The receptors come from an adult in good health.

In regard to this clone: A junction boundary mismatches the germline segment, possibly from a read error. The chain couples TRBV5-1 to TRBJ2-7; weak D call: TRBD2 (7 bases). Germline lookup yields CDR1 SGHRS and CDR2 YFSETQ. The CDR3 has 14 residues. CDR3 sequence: CARSAGGGGYEQYF. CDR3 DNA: TGCGCCCGCAGTGCCGGGGGCGGGGGCTACGAGCAGTACTTC.

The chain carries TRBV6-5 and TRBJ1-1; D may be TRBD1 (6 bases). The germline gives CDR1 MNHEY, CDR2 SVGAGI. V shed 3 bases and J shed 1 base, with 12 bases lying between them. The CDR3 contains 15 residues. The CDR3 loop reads CASSYKGGTNTEAFF. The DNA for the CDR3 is TGTGCCAGCAGTTATAAAGGGGGGACGAACACTGAAGCTTTCTTT.

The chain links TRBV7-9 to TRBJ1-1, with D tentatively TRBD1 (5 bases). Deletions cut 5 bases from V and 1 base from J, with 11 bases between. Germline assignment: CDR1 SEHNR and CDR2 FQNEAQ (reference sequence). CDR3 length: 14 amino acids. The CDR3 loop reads CASSAGTSNTEAFF. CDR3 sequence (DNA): TGTGCCAGCAGCGCCGGGACTTCGAACACTGAAGCTTTCTTT.

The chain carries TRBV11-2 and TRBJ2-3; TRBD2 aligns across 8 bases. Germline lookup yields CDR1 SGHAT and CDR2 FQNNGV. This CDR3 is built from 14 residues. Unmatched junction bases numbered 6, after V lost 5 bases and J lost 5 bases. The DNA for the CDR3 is TGTGCCAGCAGCCTGGGCGGGAGGCAAGATACGCAGTATTTT. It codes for CASSLGGRQDTQYF.

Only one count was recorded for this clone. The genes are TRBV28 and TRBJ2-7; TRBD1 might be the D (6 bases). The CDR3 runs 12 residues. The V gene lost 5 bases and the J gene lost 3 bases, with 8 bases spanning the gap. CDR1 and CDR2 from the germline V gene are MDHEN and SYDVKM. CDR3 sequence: CASSGQLYEQYF. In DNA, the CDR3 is TGTGCCAGCAGTGGACAGCTCTACGAGCAGTACTTC.

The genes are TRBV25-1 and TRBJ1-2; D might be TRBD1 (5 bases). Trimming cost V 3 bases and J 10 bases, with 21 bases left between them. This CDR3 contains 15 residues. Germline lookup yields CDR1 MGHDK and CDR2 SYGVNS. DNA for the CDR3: TGTGCCAGCAGTGAGGCCAAGTGGGACTCGGGGCACTACACCTTC. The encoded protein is CASSEAKWDSGHYTF.

This CDR3 is CASSSFRSGSIYEQYF. CDR3 sequence (DNA): TGTGCCAGCAGTTCTTTCCGCAGCGGGAGTATCTACGAGCAGTACTTC. The chain has TRBV28 and TRBJ2-7; 8 bases match TRBD2. Trimming removed 4 bases from V and 3 bases from J; junction bases left unmatched: 11. The CDR3 consists of 16 residues. From germline, CDR1 is MDHEN and CDR2 SYDVKM.

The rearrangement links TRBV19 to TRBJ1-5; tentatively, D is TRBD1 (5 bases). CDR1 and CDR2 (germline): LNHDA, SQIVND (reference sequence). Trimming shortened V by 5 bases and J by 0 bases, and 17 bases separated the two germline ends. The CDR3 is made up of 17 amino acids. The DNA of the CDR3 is TGTGCCAGTAGTCCCGGCCGGGGGTACTATAGCAATCAGCCCCAGCATTTT. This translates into CASSPGRGYYSNQPQHF.

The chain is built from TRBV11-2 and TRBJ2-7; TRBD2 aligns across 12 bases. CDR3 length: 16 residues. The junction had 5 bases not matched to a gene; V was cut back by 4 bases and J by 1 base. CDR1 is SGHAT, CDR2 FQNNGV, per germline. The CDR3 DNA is TGTGCCAGCAGCTCTGGACTAGCGGGGCGGTCCTACGAGCAGTACTTC. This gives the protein CASSSGLAGRSYEQYF.

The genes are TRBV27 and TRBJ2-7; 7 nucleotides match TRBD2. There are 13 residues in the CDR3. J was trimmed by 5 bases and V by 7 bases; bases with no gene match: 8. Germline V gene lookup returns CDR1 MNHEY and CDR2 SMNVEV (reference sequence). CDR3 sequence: CASTEAGTHEQYF. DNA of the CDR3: TGTGCCAGCACCGAAGCGGGAACACACGAGCAGTACTTC.

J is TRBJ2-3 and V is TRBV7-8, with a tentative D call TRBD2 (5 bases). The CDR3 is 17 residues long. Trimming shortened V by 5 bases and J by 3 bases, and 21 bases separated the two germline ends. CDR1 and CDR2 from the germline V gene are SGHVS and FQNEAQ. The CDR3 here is CASSLPRGSAQTDTQYF. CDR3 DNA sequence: TGTGCCAGCAGCCTCCCGAGAGGTAGCGCGCAGACAGATACGCAGTATTTT.

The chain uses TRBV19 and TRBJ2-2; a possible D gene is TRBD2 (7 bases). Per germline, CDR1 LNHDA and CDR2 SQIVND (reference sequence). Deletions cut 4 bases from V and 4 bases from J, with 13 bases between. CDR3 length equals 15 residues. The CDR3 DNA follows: TGTGCCAGTAGTAGGGGGGGCGGATCCACCGGGGAGCTGTTTTTT. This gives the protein CASSRGGGSTGELFF.

The CDR3 DNA follows: TGTGCCAGCAGCTTAGGAGCTGGGAACTCCTACGAGCAGTACTTC. Encoded protein: CASSLGAGNSYEQYF. V gene TRBV7-3 combines with J gene TRBJ2-7; D is ambiguous. This CDR3 contains 15 residues. Germline CDR1 reads SGHTA; CDR2 reads FQGTGA. V was clipped by 2 bases and J by 0 bases, with 11 bases between them.

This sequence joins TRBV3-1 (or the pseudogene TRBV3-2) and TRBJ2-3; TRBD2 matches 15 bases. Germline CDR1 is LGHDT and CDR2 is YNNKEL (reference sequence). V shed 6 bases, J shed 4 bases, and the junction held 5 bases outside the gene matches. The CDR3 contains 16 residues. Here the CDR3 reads CASRGLAGGRADTQYF. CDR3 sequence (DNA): TGTGCCAGCAGGGGACTAGCGGGGGGCAGGGCAGATACGCAGTATTTT.

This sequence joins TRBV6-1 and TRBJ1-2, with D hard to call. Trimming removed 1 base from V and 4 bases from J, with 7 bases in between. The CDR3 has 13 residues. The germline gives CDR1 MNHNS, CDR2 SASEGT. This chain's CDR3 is CASSEGISYGYTF. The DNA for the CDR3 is TGTGCCAGCAGTGAAGGTATTAGCTATGGCTACACCTTC.

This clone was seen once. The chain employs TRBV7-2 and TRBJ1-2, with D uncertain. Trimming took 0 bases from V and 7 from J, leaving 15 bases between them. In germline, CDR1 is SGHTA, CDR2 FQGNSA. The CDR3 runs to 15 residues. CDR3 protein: CASSLAKEVTSGYTF. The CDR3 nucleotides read TGTGCCAGCAGCTTAGCGAAGGAAGTAACGTCTGGCTACACCTTC.

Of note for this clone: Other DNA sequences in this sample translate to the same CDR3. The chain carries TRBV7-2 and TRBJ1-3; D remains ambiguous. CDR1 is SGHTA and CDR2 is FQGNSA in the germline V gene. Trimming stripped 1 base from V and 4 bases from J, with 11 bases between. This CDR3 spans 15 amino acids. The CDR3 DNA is TGTGCCAGCAGCTTAGTCTCAGGAGGAGGAAACACCATATATTTT. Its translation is CASSLVSGGGNTIYF.

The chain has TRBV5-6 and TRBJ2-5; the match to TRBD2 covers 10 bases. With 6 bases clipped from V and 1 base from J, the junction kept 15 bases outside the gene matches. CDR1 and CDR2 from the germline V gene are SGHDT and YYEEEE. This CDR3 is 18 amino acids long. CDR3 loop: CASIHFRLAGTLQETQYF. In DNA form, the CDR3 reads TGTGCCAGCATTCACTTTAGACTAGCGGGTACTCTCCAAGAGACCCAGTACTTC.